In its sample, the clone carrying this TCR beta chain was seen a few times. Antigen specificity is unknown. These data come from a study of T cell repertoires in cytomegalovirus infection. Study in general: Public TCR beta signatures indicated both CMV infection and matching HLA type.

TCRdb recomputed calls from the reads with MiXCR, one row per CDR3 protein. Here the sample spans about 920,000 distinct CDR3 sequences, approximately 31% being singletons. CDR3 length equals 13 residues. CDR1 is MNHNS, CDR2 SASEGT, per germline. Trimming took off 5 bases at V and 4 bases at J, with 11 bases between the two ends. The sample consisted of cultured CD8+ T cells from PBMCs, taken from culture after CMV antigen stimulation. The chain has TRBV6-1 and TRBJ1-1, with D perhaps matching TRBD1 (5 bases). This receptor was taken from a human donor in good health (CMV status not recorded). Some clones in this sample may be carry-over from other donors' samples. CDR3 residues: CASSPDIITEAFF. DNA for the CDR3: TGTGCCAGCAGTCCGGACATCATCACTGAAGCTTTCTTT.